This paragraph reports one TCR beta chain. Seattle patient enrollment occurred during active infection, with longitudinal follow-up thereafter. The sample is drawn from a study of blood T cell repertoires in COVID-19. For the study at large: Acute-phase and convalescent COVID-19 samples originated in the United States, Italy and Spain.

The data were produced by immunoSEQ multiplex PCR, yet TCRdb's version contains in-frame clones alone and is incomplete. The sample has some 180,000 clones; about 81% are singletons. Sequencing was performed on peripheral blood. The TCR originated in an older woman with COVID-19, enrolled during active disease.

The CDR3 protein is CASRSWTYTDTQYF. The DNA of the CDR3 is TGTGCCAGTAGGTCGTGGACATACACAGATACGCAGTATTTT. This chain joins TRBV19 and TRBJ2-3, with D possibly matching TRBD1 (5 bases). The germline gives CDR1 LNHDA, CDR2 SQIVND (reference sequence). The CDR3 is 14 amino acids. V lost 6 bases and J 2 bases, leaving 12 bases between the germline ends.